This TCR beta chain was obtained from a study of cytomegalovirus exposure and HLA in healthy donors. Findings of the study overall: Later analysis demonstrated an association between a missense DCLRE1C variant and TCR beta V- and J-gene trimming. Most CMV-associated TCR beta chains appeared HLA-restricted in a later analysis. What a later analysis reportedly showed was that an Asian-associated ancestry cluster had fewer N-insertions than the approximately 700-donor mean.

Turning to this clone: The antigen is unknown.

Germline CDR1 reads SGDLS; CDR2 reads YYNGEE. V lost 4 bases to trimming and J lost 8 bases, with 15 bases between them. The CDR3 runs to 13 residues. The study ran its PCR with 60 Vbeta and 13 Jbeta primers. Here immunoSEQ multiplex PCR was the method, and the copy in TCRdb shows in-frame clones only, minus some. The data contain roughly 190,000 clones, approximately 70% of them singletons. The receptor was isolated from a woman aged 25 to 39 in good health and CMV-seronegative. Sequences were obtained from PBMCs. V usage is TRBV9 and J usage is TRBJ1-2; perhaps TRBD1 as D (5 bases). The CDR3 DNA reads TGTGCCAGCAGCTTCCCGGGTGGGGCGGGCTACACCTTC. Protein product: CASSFPGGAGYTF. Looking up the rest from reference TRBV9 and TRBJ1-2 gives the full variable domain: DSGVTQTPKHLITATGQRVTLRCSPRSGDLSVYWYQQSLDQGLQFLIQYYNGEERAKGNILERFSAQQFPDLHSELNLSSLELGDSALYFCASSFPGGAGYTFGSGTRLTVV.